This T cell receptor beta chain was sequenced for a study of vaccination effects on CD4 cells after COVID-19. Study details: Sampling occurred a median 72 days post second dose, range 14 to 241. The researchers cultured fewer than 2.5 million PBMC per well with about 10 IU/ml IL-2 and 7.5 to 10 ug/ml peptides.

Subsequent to roughly 9 days of culture, CD4+ T cells were isolated. It was between March and December 2020 that the person had a SARS-CoV-2 infection confirmed by PCR. As their vaccination, participants received two doses of either BNT162b2 or mRNA-1273. Measured with immunoSEQ multiplex PCR; TCRdb has only the in-frame clones, and not every one. The sample consists of tens of thousands of clones, around 76% of them appearing once. On this clone itself: Its cognate antigen is unknown.

Germline V lookup: CDR1 MNHEY, CDR2 SMNVEV (reference sequence). J lost 3 bases, V lost 7 bases, and 10 bases had no gene match. The CDR3 extends over 16 amino acids. This sequence was found in a human donor who had a prior SARS-CoV-2 infection. The material sequenced was CD4+ T cells from PBMCs cultured without peptide, taken after COVID-19 vaccination. The chain employs TRBV27 and TRBJ2-3; 10 bases line up with TRBD1. CDR3 protein: CASTDLPGQGTDTQYF. The CDR3 bases are TGTGCCAGCACGGACTTGCCGGGACAGGGGACAGATACGCAGTATTTT.